The 31 T cell receptor beta chains below all came from one sample that was sequenced in a study of spatial heterogeneity in lung cancer. Stated time point: sample taken at primary tumor resection. Whole RNA from tumor, nontumor lung or frozen PBMC was sequenced unsorted. A single record per CDR3 protein comes from TCRdb applying MiXCR to the 5' RACE reads. The data show about 45,000 distinct CDR3 sequences, approximately 12% seen once. This specimen was PBMCs, taken at surgery. The receptors originated from a female donor with early-stage non-small cell lung cancer.

The chain couples TRBV5-6 to TRBJ2-7; TRBD2 might be the D (5 bases). V gave up 1 base and J gave up 4 bases, with 6 bases separating them. The CDR3 has 12 residues. Germline CDR1 and CDR2: SGHDT and YYEEEE. This chain's CDR3 is CASSLPGYEQYF. CDR3 nucleotide sequence: TGTGCCAGCAGCTTGCCGGGGTACGAGCAGTACTTC. Looking up the rest from reference TRBV5-6 and TRBJ2-7 gives the full variable domain: DAGVTQSPTHLIKTRGQQVTLRCSPKSGHDTVSWYQQALGQGPQFIFQYYEEEERQRGNFPDRFSGHQFPNYSSELNVNALLLGDSALYLCASSLPGYEQYFGPGTRLTVT.

This clonotype has only a few counts. The J gene is TRBJ1-1, the V gene TRBV6-2 or TRBV6-3, with no clear D. Germline loops: CDR1 MNHEY, CDR2 SVGEGT. The CDR3 has 15 amino acids. Trimming pared 8 bases from V and 2 bases from J, leaving 18 bases between. CDR3 coding DNA: TGTGCCAGCCACCCCCACCGGGAACTCAACACTGAAGCTTTCTTT. Its protein is CASHPHRELNTEAFF.

The chain joins TRBV7-2 to TRBJ2-7, with 10 bases that match TRBD2. The CDR3 totals 17 residues. The germline CDR1 and CDR2 sequences are SGHTA and FQGNSA. The J segment lost 1 base and the V segment lost 4 bases, leaving 10 bases of the junction unmatched. CDR3 sequence: CASSSHRGLALSYEQYF. Here the CDR3 DNA reads TGTGCCAGCAGCTCCCATAGGGGACTAGCGTTGTCCTACGAGCAGTACTTC. The entire variable domain, with the rest obtained from reference TRBV7-2 and TRBJ2-7, is as follows: GAGVSQSPSNKVTEKGKDVELRCDPISGHTALYWYRQSLGQGLEFLIYFQGNSAPDKSGLPSDRFSAERTGGSVSTLTIQRTQQEDSAVYLCASSSHRGLALSYEQYFGPGTRLTVT.

This clonotype showed up many times. The chain is built from TRBV21-1 and TRBJ2-7. TRBV21-1 is flagged as a pseudogene. This CDR3 is built from 11 residues. The CDR3 DNA is TGTGCCAGCAGCCCCAACTACGAGCAGTACTTC. Its protein product is CASSPNYEQYF.

By sample fraction, this clonotype is large (0.1 to 1%). The V gene is TRBV6-5, the J gene TRBJ2-7, with 7 bases aligning to TRBD1. Germline CDR1 is MNHEY and CDR2 is SVGAGI. The ends lost 2 bases at V and 4 bases at J; junction bases unmatched: 8. The CDR3 spans 15 residues. The CDR3 DNA is TGTGCCAGCAGTTACGGGCCAGGGGGACAGTACGAGCAGTACTTC. Translated: CASSYGPGGQYEQYF.

This clonotype was seen repeatedly, ten times or more. The J gene is TRBJ1-6, the V gene TRBV6-5, with a possible D match to TRBD1 (5 bases). V was pared by 3 bases and J by 9 bases, with 15 bases between. The CDR3 totals 15 residues. Germline values: CDR1 MNHEY, CDR2 SVGAGI. CDR3 sequence reads: CASSYRSQGTSPLHF. CDR3 DNA sequence: TGTGCCAGCAGTTATAGATCCCAAGGGACTTCACCCCTCCACTTT.

This clonotype was counted many times. The J gene is TRBJ1-1, the V gene TRBV6-6, with 11 bases aligning to TRBD1. Germline CDR1 is MNHNY and CDR2 is SVGAGI (reference sequence). The CDR3 spans 14 residues. The ends lost 6 bases at V and 7 bases at J; junction bases unmatched: 7. The CDR3 nucleotides read TGTGCCAGCAGACCGGGACAGGGGGGGATTGAAGCTTTCTTT. Its protein product is CASRPGQGGIEAFF.

This clonotype was observed a handful of times. The rearrangement joins TRBV3-1 to TRBJ1-4; D possibly corresponds to TRBD1 (5 bases). V was trimmed by 0 bases and J by 2 bases, leaving 7 bases between them. Germline CDR1 is LGHDT and CDR2 is YNNKEL (reference sequence). CDR3 length: 15 amino acids. CDR3 residues: CASSQEQETNEKLFF. CDR3 coding DNA: TGTGCCAGCAGCCAAGAACAGGAGACTAATGAAAAACTGTTTTTT.

The chain has TRBV21-1 and TRBJ2-2; the table's D call TRBD1 went unverified against the DNA. TRBV21-1 is noted as a pseudogene. The CDR3 sequence is 18 residues long. CDR3 amino acids: CASSRPAGQEANTGELFF. The CDR3 coding sequence is TGTGCCAGCAGCAGACCGGCGGGACAGGAGGCGAACACCGGGGAGCTGTTTTTT.

The V and J genes are TRBV28 and TRBJ1-5; 8 bases match TRBD1. The germline CDR1 and CDR2 sequences are MDHEN and SYDVKM. V lost 5 bases and J lost 8; bases outside the gene matches: 8. The CDR3 totals 14 residues. CDR3 sequence reads: CASSPGQERKPQHF. The DNA of the CDR3 is TGTGCCAGCAGTCCGGGACAGGAGAGGAAGCCCCAGCATTTT.

DNA of the CDR3: TGTGCCAGCAGCTTAGAAGCGCGTTCCGGGGAGCTGTTTTTT. The encoded protein is CASSLEARSGELFF. The chain combines TRBV11-2 with TRBJ2-2; D gene ambiguous. Trimming pared 0 bases from V and 6 bases from J, leaving 8 bases between. The germline gives CDR1 SGHAT, CDR2 FQNNGV. This CDR3 is built from 14 residues.

The rearrangement uses TRBV19 and TRBJ2-6, with D perhaps matching TRBD1 (5 bases). The length of the CDR3 is 15 residues. Germline V gene sequence: CDR1 LNHDA, CDR2 SQIVND (reference sequence). Trimming pared 8 bases from V and 0 bases from J, leaving 11 bases between. This chain's CDR3 is CASVDRSSGANVLTF. CDR3 sequence (DNA): TGTGCCAGTGTCGACAGATCCTCTGGGGCCAACGTCCTGACTTTC.

This clonotype was seen many times. The chain couples TRBV7-2 to TRBJ1-1; D perhaps matches TRBD1 (5 bases). V gave up 4 bases and J gave up 0 bases, with 12 bases separating them. Germline CDR1 SGHTA, CDR2 FQGNSA. CDR3 length: 15 residues. The CDR3 nucleotides read TGTGCCAGCAGCTCCGGGGCCTTCATGAACACTGAAGCTTTCTTT. Translated: CASSSGAFMNTEAFF.

This clonotype has at least ten counts. This sequence joins TRBV7-3 and TRBJ1-5, with D unresolved. The CDR3 is made up of 13 amino acids. The germline V gene encodes CDR1 SGHTA and CDR2 FQGTGA. V lost 1 base, J lost 4 bases, and 5 bases lay in between. CDR3: CASSLNANQPQHF. The DNA of the CDR3 is TGTGCCAGCAGCTTAAACGCGAATCAGCCCCAGCATTTT. Full variable domain (rest looked up from reference TRBV7-3 and TRBJ1-5): GAGVSQTPSNKVTEKGKYVELRCDPISGHTALYWYRQSLGQGPEFLIYFQGTGAADDSGLPNDRFFAVRPEGSVSTLKIQRTERGDSAVYLCASSLNANQPQHFGDGTRLSIL.

This clonotype was seen at least ten times. V is TRBV27 and J is TRBJ1-1, with D hard to call. Germline CDR1 is MNHEY and CDR2 is SMNVEV (reference sequence). The V end was cut by 5 bases, the J end by 1 base, with 11 bases between. This CDR3 is built from 14 residues. In nucleotides, the CDR3 is TGTGCCAGCAGTCCTCGGGCTACGAACACTGAAGCTTTCTTT. It translates to CASSPRATNTEAFF.

This clonotype showed up just once. The rearrangement links TRBV9 to TRBJ2-5; 15 bases fit TRBD2. CDR3 length equals 17 residues. The germline V gene has CDR1 SGDLS and CDR2 YYNGEE. V gave up 2 bases and J gave up 4 bases; unmatched junction bases: 6. CDR3 amino acids: CASSVGLAGGPPETQYF. CDR3 nucleotides: TGTGCCAGCAGCGTCGGACTAGCGGGGGGGCCACCAGAGACCCAGTACTTC.

Ten or more counts support this clonotype. The chain recombines TRBV7-6 with TRBJ1-6; D unclear. Germline lookup yields CDR1 SGHVS and CDR2 FNYEAQ. Deletions cut 3 bases from V and 6 bases from J, with 15 bases between. The CDR3 contains 16 residues. CDR3 DNA sequence: TGTGCCAGCAGCTTTGAAGTGGCAGAACTTAATTCACCCCTCCACTTT. This sequence encodes CASSFEVAELNSPLHF.

This clonotype was picked up many times. The CDR3 spells CASSLYRDRGQADTQYF. CDR3 nucleotide sequence: TGTGCCAGTAGTCTCTACCGGGACAGGGGGCAAGCAGATACGCAGTATTTT. V and J are TRBV19 and TRBJ2-3; 12 bases align to TRBD1. The germline V gene has CDR1 LNHDA and CDR2 SQIVND (reference sequence). This CDR3 contains 17 residues. V lost 5 bases to trimming and J lost 4 bases; unmatched junction nucleotides: 10. Full variable domain (remainder filled in from reference TRBV19 and TRBJ2-3): DGGITQSPKYLFRKEGQNVTLSCEQNLNHDAMYWYRQDPGQGLRLIYYSQIVNDFQKGDIAEGYSVSREKKESFPLTVTSAQKNPTAFYLCASSLYRDRGQADTQYFGPGTRLTVL.

This clonotype was seen more than once but under ten times. This chain links TRBV7-8 with TRBJ2-1; 8 positions match TRBD2. The V gene's germline CDR1 is SGHVS and CDR2 FQNEAQ. J gave up 9 bases and V 4 bases, and 5 bases lay outside the gene matches. The CDR3 is made up of 13 amino acids. The CDR3 region is CASSYRTSSEQFF. In DNA form, the CDR3 reads TGTGCCAGCAGCTACCGGACTAGCAGTGAGCAGTTCTTC.

This clonotype was counted only a few times. V gene TRBV2 combines with J gene TRBJ2-5; 9 bases agree with TRBD2. V shed 1 base and J 5 bases; nucleotides not matched to a gene: 2. Germline V gives CDR1 SNHLY, CDR2 FYNNEI. The CDR3 length is 14 residues. The CDR3 DNA follows: TGTGCCAGCAGTGAAGGACTAGCGGATGAGACCCAGTACTTC. Translated: CASSEGLADETQYF. Based on the CDR3 plus reference TRBV2 and TRBJ2-5, the full variable domain is EPEVTQTPSHQVTQMGQEVILRCVPISNHLYFYWYRQILGQKVEFLVSFYNNEISEKSEIFDDQFSVERPDGSNFTLKIRSTKLEDSAMYFCASSEGLADETQYFGPGTRLLVL.

This clonotype has more than one count but fewer than ten. J is TRBJ2-7 and V is TRBV6-1; 8 bases map to TRBD1. CDR1 MNHNS and CDR2 SASEGT come from the germline V gene. This CDR3 comprises 15 residues. Trimming cost V 5 bases and J 7 bases; bases outside gene matches: 13. The CDR3 region has the DNA TGTGCCAGCAGTTCCAAAACGGACAGGGCTGGAGAGCAGTACTTC. Protein sequence: CASSSKTDRAGEQYF.

This rearrangement joins TRBV6-2 or TRBV6-3 to TRBJ1-2; no definite D call. The germline CDR1 and CDR2 sequences are MNHEY and SVGEGT. This CDR3 is 13 amino acids long. V was clipped by 6 bases and J by 4 bases, with 12 bases between them. CDR3 nucleotides: TGTGCCAGCAGCCCGGGCCTTTCCTATGGCTACACCTTC. Protein product: CASSPGLSYGYTF.

The genes are TRBV18 and TRBJ2-6; D unclear. CDR3 size: 17 residues. Germline V gives CDR1 KGHSH, CDR2 LQKENI. Trimming took off 3 bases at V and 2 bases at J, with 14 bases between the two ends. The CDR3: CASSPQPGVAGANVLTF. DNA of the CDR3: TGTGCCAGCTCACCTCAACCGGGCGTGGCTGGGGCCAACGTCCTGACTTTC.

The chain is built from TRBV7-6 and TRBJ2-5; 8 nucleotides agree with TRBD2. With V trimmed by 1 base and J by 1 base, 5 bases remained unmatched. CDR3 length: 16 residues. Germline V lookup: CDR1 SGHVS, CDR2 FNYEAQ. CDR3 DNA: TGTGCCAGCAGCTTAGGTAGCGGGGCGGCCCAAGAGACCCAGTACTTC. Translated, it gives CASSLGSGAAQETQYF.

The chain has TRBV27 and TRBJ2-7; 12 nucleotides line up with TRBD2. The CDR3 is 17 residues long. The junction had 14 bases not matched to a gene; V was cut back by 6 bases and J by 5 bases. CDR1 and CDR2 (germline): MNHEY, SMNVEV (reference sequence). The CDR3 here is CASSSPLTSGGLHEQYF. In nucleotides, the CDR3 is TGTGCCAGCAGCTCCCCTTTGACTAGCGGGGGCCTTCACGAGCAGTACTTC.

This clonotype has at least ten counts. J is TRBJ2-7 and V is TRBV6-5; perhaps D is TRBD1 or TRBD2 (5 bases each). Between the trimmed V and J ends, which lost 3 bases and 0 bases, there was a span of 21 bases. Germline V lookup: CDR1 MNHEY, CDR2 SVGAGI. The CDR3 sequence is 18 residues long. The CDR3 bases are TGTGCCAGCAGTTATGGGTCGGAGAGGGGCCGTAGCTCCTACGAGCAGTACTTC. Protein product: CASSYGSERGRSSYEQYF.

This clonotype has more than one count but fewer than ten. The chain carries TRBV5-4 and TRBJ2-5; no reliable D call. The length of the CDR3 is 12 residues. The V end lost 0 bases, the J end lost 6 bases, and 6 bases lay between the germline ends. Germline-derived CDR1 and CDR2 are SGHNT and YYREEE (reference sequence). CDR3 coding DNA: TGTGCCAGCAGCTTGGACGAGAAGACCCAGTACTTC. Translated, it gives CASSLDEKTQYF.

The table lists this clonotype with a few counts. The rearrangement joins TRBV18 to TRBJ1-1, with D unresolved. CDR3 length equals 13 residues. Trimming stripped 6 bases from V and 6 bases from J, with 14 bases between. CDR1 KGHSH and CDR2 LQKENI come from the germline V gene. The DNA of the CDR3 is TGTGCCAGCTCTCCGACCGGTGGTGCTGAAGCTTTCTTT. Amino acids: CASSPTGGAEAFF.

At least ten counts were recorded for this clonotype. This chain connects TRBV7-2 to TRBJ2-5; perhaps D is TRBD1 or TRBD2 (5 bases each). V lost 5 bases and J 9 bases, leaving 25 bases between the germline ends. CDR3 length equals 16 residues. CDR1 is SGHTA and CDR2 is FQGNSA in the germline V gene. The DNA for the CDR3 is TGTGCCAGCAGCCGTACCACCGGGACGGTTGGGAGACCCCAGTACTTC. Its protein product is CASSRTTGTVGRPQYF.

CDR3 nucleotide sequence: TGTGCCAGCAGATATGGGACGGATCATGGCTACACCTTC. This gives the protein CASRYGTDHGYTF. V and J are TRBV6-6 and TRBJ1-2, with D possibly matching TRBD1 (5 bases). CDR3 length: 13 residues. Between the trimmed V and J ends, which lost 6 bases and 6 bases, there was a span of 14 bases. Germline V gene sequence: CDR1 MNHNY, CDR2 SVGAGI (reference sequence).

Many counts were recorded for this clonotype. This sequence may be a read error, since a much larger clone differs from it by one base. The rearrangement joins TRBV7-2 to TRBJ1-4; possibly TRBD1 for D (5 bases). The CDR3 has 14 amino acids. Trimming took 5 bases from V and 4 from J, leaving 11 bases between them. Germline V gene sequence: CDR1 SGHTA, CDR2 FQGNSA. The CDR3 protein is CASSTGLCNEKLFF. CDR3 in DNA: TGTGCCAGCAGCACGGGACTCTGTAATGAAAAACTGTTTTTT.